Listed below are T cell receptor beta chains from one sample, sequenced in a study of cytomegalovirus exposure and HLA in healthy donors. Measured with immunoSEQ multiplex PCR; TCRdb has only the in-frame clones, and not every one. Of around 94,000 clones listed, roughly 85% are singletons. The sample was PBMCs. Every receptor here comes from a man aged 35-49 years in good health and CMV-seronegative. Each CDR3 is given with its conserved first and last residue. Each record gives: V gene, J gene, CDR3 protein.

v_call: TRBV19
j_call: TRBJ1-1
cdr3_aa: CASSWQNTEAFF

v_call: TRBV27
j_call: TRBJ1-1
cdr3_aa: CASSLAGAQSTEAFF

v_call: TRBV19
j_call: TRBJ1-3
cdr3_aa: CASSMVGVGNTIYF

v_call: TRBV6-4
j_call: TRBJ2-6
cdr3_aa: CASSDGGGLSGANVLTF

v_call: TRBV5-1
j_call: TRBJ1-2
cdr3_aa: CASSPGADYGYTF

v_call: TRBV7-9
j_call: TRBJ1-2
cdr3_aa: CASSLAGWEGYTF

v_call: TRBV5-6
j_call: TRBJ1-3
cdr3_aa: CASSPGTEGYSGNTIYF

v_call: TRBV7-9
j_call: TRBJ1-6
cdr3_aa: CASSLTGVGNSPLHF

v_call: TRBV7-9
j_call: TRBJ1-2
cdr3_aa: CASSFTGGSVYGYTF

v_call: TRBV11-2
j_call: TRBJ1-6
cdr3_aa: CASSLWGRNNSPLHF

v_call: TRBV18
j_call: TRBJ1-1
cdr3_aa: CASWQGPEAFF

v_call: TRBV18
j_call: TRBJ1-2
cdr3_aa: CASSPGGNYGYTF

v_call: TRBV7-9
j_call: TRBJ2-5
cdr3_aa: CASSGQRRETQYF

v_call: TRBV19
j_call: TRBJ2-2
cdr3_aa: CASRFGAGRGTGELFF

v_call: TRBV19
j_call: TRBJ1-2
cdr3_aa: CASSISGSYGYTF

v_call: TRBV15
j_call: TRBJ1-1
cdr3_aa: CATSRLDRVNTEAFF

v_call: TRBV6-5
j_call: TRBJ2-3
cdr3_aa: CASSEGDTQYF

v_call: TRBV27
j_call: TRBJ1-4
cdr3_aa: CASSLSAGAGGKLFF

v_call: TRBV25-1
j_call: TRBJ2-2
cdr3_aa: CASSAYQQGASGTGELFF

v_call: TRBV6-5
j_call: TRBJ1-5
cdr3_aa: CASSDSSSNQPQHF

v_call: TRBV6-1
j_call: TRBJ1-1
cdr3_aa: CASSEGLDSMNTEAFF

v_call: TRBV9
j_call: TRBJ1-5
cdr3_aa: CASSVAQNQPQHF

v_call: TRBV19
j_call: TRBJ2-7
cdr3_aa: CASSIIGAAYEQYF

v_call: TRBV5-1
j_call: TRBJ1-4
cdr3_aa: CASSFTYTGNEKLFF

v_call: TRBV19
j_call: TRBJ1-2
cdr3_aa: CAPTWEDQINYGYTF

v_call: TRBV10-3
j_call: TRBJ2-1
cdr3_aa: CAISEGIAGAGEQFF

v_call: TRBV7-9
j_call: TRBJ1-1
cdr3_aa: CASGASEAFF

v_call: TRBV19
j_call: TRBJ2-7
cdr3_aa: CASSMPGSLGLAGVQYF

v_call: TRBV7-9
j_call: TRBJ1-1
cdr3_aa: CASSQTVQEAFF

v_call: TRBV4-3
j_call: TRBJ2-1
cdr3_aa: CASSQETGNVDYYNEQFF

v_call: TRBV4-3
j_call: TRBJ2-7
cdr3_aa: CASSQATGFDYEQYF

v_call: TRBV27
j_call: TRBJ2-5
cdr3_aa: CASSSRKTSGGALETQYF

v_call: TRBV5-5
j_call: TRBJ2-2
cdr3_aa: CASSLELQGQGTGELFF

v_call: TRBV7-2
j_call: TRBJ1-2
cdr3_aa: CASSFGRGSGYGYTF

v_call: TRBV6-1
j_call: TRBJ2-1
cdr3_aa: CASGADNYNEQFF

v_call: TRBV9
j_call: TRBJ2-1
cdr3_aa: CASSVNNEQFF

v_call: TRBV29-1
j_call: TRBJ1-4
cdr3_aa: CSVVGREGATNEKLFF

v_call: TRBV13
j_call: TRBJ2-7
cdr3_aa: CASRIGGGTYEQYF

v_call: TRBV5-1
j_call: TRBJ2-7
cdr3_aa: CASSPWTSGGGSSYEQYF

v_call: TRBV18
j_call: TRBJ1-1
cdr3_aa: CASSLSIGGLSEAFF

v_call: TRBV7-9
j_call: TRBJ2-1
cdr3_aa: CASQGYNEQFF

v_call: TRBV19
j_call: TRBJ1-5
cdr3_aa: CASSHTGESNQPQHF

v_call: TRBV29-1
j_call: TRBJ2-3
cdr3_aa: CSVFPGESDTQYF

v_call: TRBV13
j_call: TRBJ2-7
cdr3_aa: CASSLGRTGAFYEQYF

v_call: TRBV7-8
j_call: TRBJ2-3
cdr3_aa: CASSYPRFPTDTQYF

v_call: TRBV10-3
j_call: TRBJ1-1
cdr3_aa: CAISETGLENTEAFF

v_call: TRBV6-1
j_call: TRBJ1-1
cdr3_aa: CASSEGLGGANTEAFF

v_call: TRBV9
j_call: TRBJ2-5
cdr3_aa: CASSVGQRGGLETQYF

v_call: TRBV6-5
j_call: TRBJ1-2
cdr3_aa: CASSYSRNYGYTF

v_call: TRBV19
j_call: TRBJ1-1
cdr3_aa: CASRRNRDRTEAFF

v_call: TRBV30
j_call: TRBJ1-1
cdr3_aa: CAWSDGAANTEAFF

v_call: TRBV19
j_call: TRBJ1-1
cdr3_aa: CASRPGQGGRTEAFF

v_call: TRBV5-5
j_call: TRBJ1-1
cdr3_aa: CASSRQGDLLNTEAFF

v_call: TRBV4-3
j_call: TRBJ2-1
cdr3_aa: CASSQDFLRTRLNYNEQFF

v_call: TRBV18
j_call: TRBJ1-1
cdr3_aa: CASSWKGVNTEAFF

v_call: TRBV23-1
j_call: TRBJ1-6
cdr3_aa: CGPGAGLVLTSPLHF

v_call: TRBV9
j_call: TRBJ2-1
cdr3_aa: CASSVAKGRGDSYNEQFF

v_call: TRBV11-2
j_call: TRBJ1-1
cdr3_aa: CASSLFRRVNTEAFF

v_call: TRBV5-1
j_call: TRBJ2-7
cdr3_aa: CASSLGTERAYEQYF

v_call: TRBV11-2
j_call: TRBJ2-7
cdr3_aa: CASSRTGYEQYF